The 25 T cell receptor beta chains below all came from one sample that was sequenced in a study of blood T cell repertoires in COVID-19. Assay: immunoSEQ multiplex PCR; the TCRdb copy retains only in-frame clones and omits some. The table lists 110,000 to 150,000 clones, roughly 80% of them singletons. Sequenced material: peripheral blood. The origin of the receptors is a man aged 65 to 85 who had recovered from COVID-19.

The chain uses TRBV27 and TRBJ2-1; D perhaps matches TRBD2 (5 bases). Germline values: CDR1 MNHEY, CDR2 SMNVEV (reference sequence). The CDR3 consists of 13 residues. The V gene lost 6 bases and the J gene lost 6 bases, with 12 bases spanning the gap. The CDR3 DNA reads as TGTGCCAGCAGAACCGACTACCTCAATGAGCAGTTCTTC. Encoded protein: CASRTDYLNEQFF.

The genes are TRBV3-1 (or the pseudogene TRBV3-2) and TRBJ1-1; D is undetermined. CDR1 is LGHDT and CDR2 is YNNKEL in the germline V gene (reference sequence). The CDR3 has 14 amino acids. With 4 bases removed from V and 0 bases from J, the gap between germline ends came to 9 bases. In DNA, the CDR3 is TGTGCCAGCAGCCTCAGCGAGGTGAACACTGAAGCTTTCTTT. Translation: CASSLSEVNTEAFF.

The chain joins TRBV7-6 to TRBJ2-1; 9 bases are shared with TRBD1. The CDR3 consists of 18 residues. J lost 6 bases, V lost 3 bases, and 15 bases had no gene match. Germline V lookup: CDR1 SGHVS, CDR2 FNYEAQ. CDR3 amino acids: CASSLTPEQEGQGNEQFF. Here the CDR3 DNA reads TGTGCCAGCAGCTTGACCCCGGAACAAGAGGGACAGGGCAATGAGCAGTTCTTC.

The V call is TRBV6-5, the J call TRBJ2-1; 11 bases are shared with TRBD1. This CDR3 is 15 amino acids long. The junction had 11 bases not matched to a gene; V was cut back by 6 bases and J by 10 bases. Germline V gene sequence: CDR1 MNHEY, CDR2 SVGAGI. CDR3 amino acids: CASRPRRTGGLEQFF. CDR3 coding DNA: TGTGCCAGCAGGCCTCGACGGACAGGGGGCTTGGAGCAGTTCTTC.

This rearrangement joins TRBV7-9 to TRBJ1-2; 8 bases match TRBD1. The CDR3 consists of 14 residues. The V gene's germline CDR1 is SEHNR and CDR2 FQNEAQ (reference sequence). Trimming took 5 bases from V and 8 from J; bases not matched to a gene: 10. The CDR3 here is CASSRGTGPQGYTF. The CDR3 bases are TGTGCCAGCAGCCGAGGGACAGGCCCGCAAGGCTACACCTTC. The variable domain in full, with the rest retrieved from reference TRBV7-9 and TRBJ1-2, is DTGVSQNPRHKITKRGQNVTFRCDPISEHNRLYWYRQTLGQGPEFLTYFQNEAQLEKSRLLSDRFSAERPKGSFSTLEIQRTEQGDSAMYLCASSRGTGPQGYTFGSGTRLTVV.

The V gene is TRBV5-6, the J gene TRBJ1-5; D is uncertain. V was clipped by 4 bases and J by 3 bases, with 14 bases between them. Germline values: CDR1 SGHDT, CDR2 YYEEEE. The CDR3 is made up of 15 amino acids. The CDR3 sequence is CASSPGGRPNQPQHF. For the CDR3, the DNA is TGTGCCAGCAGCCCCGGAGGCAGGCCCAATCAGCCCCAGCATTTT.

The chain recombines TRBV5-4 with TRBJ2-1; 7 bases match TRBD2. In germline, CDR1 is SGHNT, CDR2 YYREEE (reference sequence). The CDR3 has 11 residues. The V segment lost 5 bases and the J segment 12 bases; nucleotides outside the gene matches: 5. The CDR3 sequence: CASRGGKGQFF. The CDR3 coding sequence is TGTGCCAGCAGGGGGGGGAAGGGGCAGTTCTTC.

The CDR3 bases are TGTGCCAGCAGTGATGACAGGGGGCGAACCAAAAACATTCAGTACTTC. This codes for CASSDDRGRTKNIQYF. The rearrangement joins TRBV25-1 to TRBJ2-4, with TRBD1 identical over 10 bases. The CDR3 spans 16 residues. Germline CDR1 and CDR2: MGHDK and SYGVNS. Trimming at V came to 3 bases and at J to 2 bases, leaving 4 bases not matched to a gene.

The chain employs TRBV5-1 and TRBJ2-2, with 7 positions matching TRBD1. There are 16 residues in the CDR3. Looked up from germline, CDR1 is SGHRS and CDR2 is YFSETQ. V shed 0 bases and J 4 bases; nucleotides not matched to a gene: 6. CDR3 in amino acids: CASSLEGDRVTGELFF. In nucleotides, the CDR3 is TGCGCCAGCAGCTTGGAAGGAGACAGGGTCACCGGGGAGCTGTTTTTT.

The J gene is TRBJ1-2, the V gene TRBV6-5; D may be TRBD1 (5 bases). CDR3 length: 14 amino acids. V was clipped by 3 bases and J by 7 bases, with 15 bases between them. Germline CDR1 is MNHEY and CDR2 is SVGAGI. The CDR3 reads CASSYRGNDFGYTF. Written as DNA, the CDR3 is TGTGCCAGCAGTTATAGGGGCAATGACTTTGGCTACACCTTC.

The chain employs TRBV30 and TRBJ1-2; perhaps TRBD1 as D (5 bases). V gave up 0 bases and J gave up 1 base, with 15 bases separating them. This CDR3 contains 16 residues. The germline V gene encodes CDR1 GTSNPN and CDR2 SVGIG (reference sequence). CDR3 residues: CAWSVHLGGGNYGYTF. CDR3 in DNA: TGTGCCTGGAGTGTGCATCTGGGGGGTGGTAACTATGGCTACACCTTC.

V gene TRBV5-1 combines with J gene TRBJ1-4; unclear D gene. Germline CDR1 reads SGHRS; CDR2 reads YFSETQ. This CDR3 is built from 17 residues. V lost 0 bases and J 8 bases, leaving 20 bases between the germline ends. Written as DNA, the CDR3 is TGCGCCAGCAGCTTGGGAACCGGACTCTACACGACCGAAAAACTGTTTTTT. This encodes CASSLGTGLYTTEKLFF.

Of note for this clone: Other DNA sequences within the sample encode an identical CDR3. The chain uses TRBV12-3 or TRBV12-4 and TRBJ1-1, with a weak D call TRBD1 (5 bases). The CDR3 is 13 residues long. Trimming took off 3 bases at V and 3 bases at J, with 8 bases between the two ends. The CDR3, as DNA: TGTGCCAGCAGTTTGTCGGGGGACACTGAAGCTTTCTTT. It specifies CASSLSGDTEAFF.

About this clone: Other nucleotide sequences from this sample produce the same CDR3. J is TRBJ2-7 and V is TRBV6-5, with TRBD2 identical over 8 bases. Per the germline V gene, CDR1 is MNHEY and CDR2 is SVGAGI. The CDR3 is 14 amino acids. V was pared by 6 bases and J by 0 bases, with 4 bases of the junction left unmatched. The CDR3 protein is CASSRTSGSYEQYF. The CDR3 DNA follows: TGTGCCAGCAGCCGAACTAGCGGCTCCTACGAGCAGTACTTC.

The CDR3: CASSVLGTGHSGNTIYF. The CDR3 nucleotides are TGTGCCAGCAGTGTCCTAGGGACAGGGCACTCTGGAAACACCATATATTTT. V usage is TRBV6-1 and J usage is TRBJ1-3; 9 nucleotides match TRBD1. The CDR3 spans 17 residues. With 4 bases clipped from V and 0 bases from J, the junction kept 7 bases outside the gene matches. Looked up from germline, CDR1 is MNHNS and CDR2 is SASEGT.

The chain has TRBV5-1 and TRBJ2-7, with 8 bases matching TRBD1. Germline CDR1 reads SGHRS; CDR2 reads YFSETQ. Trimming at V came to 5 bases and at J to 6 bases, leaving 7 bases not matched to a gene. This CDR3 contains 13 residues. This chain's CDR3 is CASRNDRGGEQYF. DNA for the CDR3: TGCGCCAGCAGAAATGACAGGGGCGGCGAGCAGTACTTC. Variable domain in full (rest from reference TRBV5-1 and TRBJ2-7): KAGVTQTPRYLIKTRGQQVTLSCSPISGHRSVSWYQQTPGQGLQFLFEYFSETQRNKGNFPGRFSGRQFSNSRSEMNVSTLELGDSALYLCASRNDRGGEQYFGPGTRLTVT.

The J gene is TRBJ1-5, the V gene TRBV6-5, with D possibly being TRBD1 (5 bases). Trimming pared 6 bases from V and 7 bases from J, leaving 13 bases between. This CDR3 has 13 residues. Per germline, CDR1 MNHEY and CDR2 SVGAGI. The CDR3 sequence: CASRDSGDQPQHF. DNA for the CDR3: TGTGCCAGCAGAGACAGTGGAGACCAGCCCCAGCATTTT.

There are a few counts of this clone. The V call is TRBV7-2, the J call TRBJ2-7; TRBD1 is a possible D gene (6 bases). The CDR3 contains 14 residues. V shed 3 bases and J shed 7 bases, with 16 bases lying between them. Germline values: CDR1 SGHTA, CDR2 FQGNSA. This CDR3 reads CASSLFPPQGEQYF. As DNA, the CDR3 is TGTGCCAGCAGCTTGTTCCCCCCTCAGGGGGAGCAGTACTTC.

The CDR3 region is CASSTAGQGSSDYGYTF. Here the CDR3 DNA reads TGTGCCAGTAGCACGGCAGGACAGGGGTCGTCAGACTATGGCTACACCTTC. The chain combines TRBV19 with TRBJ1-2, with 9 bases identical to TRBD1. Per germline, CDR1 LNHDA and CDR2 SQIVND (reference sequence). This CDR3 contains 17 residues. The J segment lost 3 bases and the V segment lost 6 bases, leaving 14 bases of the junction unmatched.

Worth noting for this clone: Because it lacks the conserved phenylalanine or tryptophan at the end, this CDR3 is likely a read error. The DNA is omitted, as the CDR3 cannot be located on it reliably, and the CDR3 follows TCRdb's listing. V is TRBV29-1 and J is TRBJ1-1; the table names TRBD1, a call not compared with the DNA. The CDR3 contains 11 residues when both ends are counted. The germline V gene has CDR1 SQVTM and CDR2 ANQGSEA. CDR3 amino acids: CSVGEGQGAAI.

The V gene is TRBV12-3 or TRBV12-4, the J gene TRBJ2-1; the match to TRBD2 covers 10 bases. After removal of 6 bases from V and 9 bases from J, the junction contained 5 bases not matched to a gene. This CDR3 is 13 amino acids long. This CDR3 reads CASSSSGRGEQFF. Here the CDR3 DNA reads TGTGCCAGCAGCTCTAGCGGGAGAGGTGAGCAGTTCTTC.

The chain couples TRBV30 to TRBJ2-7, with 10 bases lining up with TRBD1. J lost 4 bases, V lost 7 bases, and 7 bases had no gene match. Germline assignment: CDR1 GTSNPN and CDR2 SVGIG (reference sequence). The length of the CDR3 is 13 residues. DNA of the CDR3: TGTGCCTCTCGACAGGGGGCGCGTTACGAGCAGTACTTC. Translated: CASRQGARYEQYF.

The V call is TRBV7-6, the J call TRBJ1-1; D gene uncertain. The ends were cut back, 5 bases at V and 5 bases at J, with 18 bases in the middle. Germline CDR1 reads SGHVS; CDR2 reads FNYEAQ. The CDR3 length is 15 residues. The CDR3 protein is CASSPDPPGLTEAFF. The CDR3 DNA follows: TGTGCCAGCAGCCCCGACCCCCCGGGATTAACTGAAGCTTTCTTT.

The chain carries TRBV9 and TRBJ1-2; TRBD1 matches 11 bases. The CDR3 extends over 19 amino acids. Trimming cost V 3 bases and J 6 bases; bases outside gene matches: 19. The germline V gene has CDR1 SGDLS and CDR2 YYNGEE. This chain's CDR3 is CASSANGGGQGAVMDGYTF. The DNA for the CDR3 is TGTGCCAGCAGCGCAAACGGAGGAGGACAGGGGGCCGTTATGGATGGCTACACCTTC.

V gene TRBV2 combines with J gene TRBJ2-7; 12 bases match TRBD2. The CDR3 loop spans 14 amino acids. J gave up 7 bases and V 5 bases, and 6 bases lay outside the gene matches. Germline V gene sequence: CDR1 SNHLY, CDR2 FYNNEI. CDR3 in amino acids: CASSRLAGVREQYF. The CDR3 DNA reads TGTGCCAGCAGTAGACTAGCGGGAGTGAGGGAGCAGTACTTC.